Listed here are 17 T cell receptor beta chains from one sample, sequenced in a study of blood T cell repertoires in COVID-19. Sequenced by immunoSEQ multiplex PCR; TCRdb stores in-frame clones only, minus some. This table holds about 300,000 clones, under 90% found once. Sequencing used PBMCs or T cells enriched from blood (not recorded which). The receptors stem from a woman aged 45-65 years who had been exposed to COVID-19.

About this clone itself: Other DNA sequences in this sample translate to the same CDR3. The chain is built from TRBV9 and TRBJ2-5; D is unclear. V lost 0 bases and J lost 1, with 4 bases in between. CDR1 is SGDLS, CDR2 YYNGEE, per germline. This CDR3 is 13 amino acids long. The CDR3 DNA sequence: TGTGCCAGCAGCGTAGCGTCCCAAGAGACCCAGTACTTC. It is translated as CASSVASQETQYF.

This chain connects TRBV9 to TRBJ2-1; 7 bases agree with TRBD1. The CDR3 sequence is 14 residues long. Trimming removed 3 bases from V and 8 bases from J; junction bases left unmatched: 8. The V gene's germline CDR1 is SGDLS and CDR2 YYNGEE. CDR3 coding DNA: TGTGCCAGCAGCGCGACAGGGAAGGGCGATGAGCAGTTCTTC. This gives the protein CASSATGKGDEQFF. The whole variable domain, filled in from reference TRBV9 and TRBJ2-1, reads DSGVTQTPKHLITATGQRVTLRCSPRSGDLSVYWYQQSLDQGLQFLIQYYNGEERAKGNILERFSAQQFPDLHSELNLSSLELGDSALYFCASSATGKGDEQFFGPGTRLTVL.

This clone has just one count. The rearrangement links TRBV5-4 to TRBJ1-6; D possibly corresponds to TRBD1 (5 bases). The germline gives CDR1 SGHNT, CDR2 YYREEE (reference sequence). The CDR3 spans 15 residues. Trimming shortened V by 5 bases and J by 8 bases, and 17 bases separated the two germline ends. Written as DNA, the CDR3 is TGTGCCAGCAGTCCTAACACGGGAGGGGATTCACCCCTCCACTTT. Protein: CASSPNTGGDSPLHF.

The table lists this clone with a few counts. The V gene is TRBV4-2, the J gene TRBJ2-5, with D possibly matching TRBD2 (5 bases). From germline, CDR1 is LGHNA and CDR2 YNFKEQ. This CDR3 contains 15 residues. The V end lost 1 base, the J end lost 1 base, and 10 bases lay between the germline ends. The CDR3 DNA reads TGTGCCAGCAGCCAAGCTTATAGCGCCCAAGAGACCCAGTACTTC. It encodes CASSQAYSAQETQYF.

The genes are TRBV3-1 (or the pseudogene TRBV3-2) and TRBJ2-7; D not resolved. Germline CDR1 LGHDT, CDR2 YNNKEL (reference sequence). CDR3 length: 15 amino acids. V lost 1 base to trimming and J lost 3 bases, with 13 bases between them. DNA for the CDR3: TGTGCCAGCAGCCAAGCACAGACGATGTACTACGAGCAGTACTTC. Encoded protein: CASSQAQTMYYEQYF.

Written as DNA, the CDR3 is TGTGCCAGTACTAGCCCGTCGGTGAACTATGGCTACACCTTC. It codes for CASTSPSVNYGYTF. The chain has TRBV19 and TRBJ1-2; D is undetermined. The CDR3 length is 14 residues. V lost 7 bases to trimming and J lost 2 bases, with 14 bases between them. The germline V gene has CDR1 LNHDA and CDR2 SQIVND (reference sequence).

This clone appeared once. The chain is built from TRBV30 and TRBJ2-3; D ambiguous. The CDR3 loop spans 13 amino acids. The V end was cut by 4 bases, the J end by 2 bases, with 10 bases between. Germline V gives CDR1 GTSNPN, CDR2 SVGIG (reference sequence). CDR3 loop: CAWTSPNTDTQYF. CDR3 nucleotides: TGTGCCTGGACGAGCCCCAACACAGATACGCAGTATTTT.

The table lists this clone with a count of one. The rearrangement uses TRBV3-1 (or the pseudogene TRBV3-2) and TRBJ2-6, with 8 bases lining up with TRBD2. The CDR3 consists of 18 residues. V dropped 0 bases and J dropped 1; count of bases not matched to a gene: 5. The V gene's germline CDR1 is LGHDT and CDR2 YNNKEL (reference sequence). CDR3 sequence (DNA): TGTGCCAGCAGCCAAGATGTGGGACTAGTTTCTGGGGCCAACGTCCTGACTTTC. Amino acids: CASSQDVGLVSGANVLTF.

V is TRBV9 and J is TRBJ2-2, with 12 bases that match TRBD1. The V and J ends lost 3 bases and 11 bases, in that order; junction bases with no gene match: 8. The CDR3 spans 15 residues. Germline V gives CDR1 SGDLS, CDR2 YYNGEE. The CDR3 spells CASSEWDRGPPELFF. Written as DNA, the CDR3 is TGTGCCAGCAGCGAATGGGACAGGGGGCCCCCCGAGCTGTTTTTT. Using reference TRBV9 and TRBJ2-2 for the parts outside the CDR3, the full variable domain is DSGVTQTPKHLITATGQRVTLRCSPRSGDLSVYWYQQSLDQGLQFLIQYYNGEERAKGNILERFSAQQFPDLHSELNLSSLELGDSALYFCASSEWDRGPPELFFGEGSRLTVL.

The sample holds one count of this clone. V and J are TRBV28 and TRBJ1-3; D gene uncertain. The CDR3 runs 17 residues. Germline loops: CDR1 MDHEN, CDR2 SYDVKM. V lost 5 bases and J 0 bases, leaving 17 bases between the germline ends. In nucleotides, the CDR3 is TGTGCCAGCAGTGACCTGTTGGGCGGGGACTCTGGAAACACCATATATTTT. Amino acids: CASSDLLGGDSGNTIYF.

The rearrangement uses TRBV28 and TRBJ2-5; TRBD2 agrees at 11 bases. Germline CDR1 is MDHEN and CDR2 is SYDVKM. This CDR3 region has 17 residues. After removal of 5 bases from V and 1 base from J, the junction contained 9 bases not matched to a gene. Written as DNA, the CDR3 is TGTGCCAGCAGTGTCAGGCTAGCGGGGGGCCTCCAAGAGACCCAGTACTTC. Protein sequence: CASSVRLAGGLQETQYF.

The CDR3 spells CASSYSGTGGFDEQYF. The DNA of the CDR3 is TGTGCCAGCAGTTACTCGGGGACAGGGGGATTCGACGAGCAGTACTTC. The chain combines TRBV6-5 with TRBJ2-7; 11 nucleotides match TRBD1. Germline V gives CDR1 MNHEY, CDR2 SVGAGI. The V and J ends lost 0 bases and 5 bases, in that order; junction bases with no gene match: 6. The CDR3 contains 16 residues.

The V and J genes are TRBV11-1 and TRBJ2-5; 7 nucleotides align to TRBD1. This CDR3 is 14 amino acids long. Germline V lookup: CDR1 SGHAT, CDR2 FQDESV (reference sequence). Trimming took 5 bases from V and 0 from J; bases not matched to a gene: 3. CDR3 loop: CASSLGQDQETQYF. CDR3 coding DNA: TGTGCCAGCAGCCTTGGACAGGACCAAGAGACCCAGTACTTC.

The chain couples TRBV2 to TRBJ2-7, with 7 bases that match TRBD1. J was trimmed by 1 base and V by 6 bases; bases with no gene match: 9. This CDR3 region has 15 residues. Germline CDR1 is SNHLY and CDR2 is FYNNEI. The CDR3 DNA follows: TGTGCCAGCAGCCGCCTACGACAGGGTTCCTACGAGCAGTACTTC. Encoded protein: CASSRLRQGSYEQYF. The whole variable domain, remainder taken from reference TRBV2 and TRBJ2-7, is EPEVTQTPSHQVTQMGQEVILRCVPISNHLYFYWYRQILGQKVEFLVSFYNNEISEKSEIFDDQFSVERPDGSNFTLKIRSTKLEDSAMYFCASSRLRQGSYEQYFGPGTRLTVT.

The V call is TRBV25-1, the J call TRBJ2-1, with 11 bases fitting TRBD2. After removal of 4 bases from V and 5 bases from J, the junction contained 7 bases not matched to a gene. CDR1 is MGHDK, CDR2 SYGVNS, per germline. The CDR3 runs 16 residues. The CDR3 nucleotides are TGTGCCAGCAGTGGATTTAGACTAGCGGGACACAATGAGCAGTTCTTC. Translation: CASSGFRLAGHNEQFF. Full variable domain (remainder filled in from reference TRBV25-1 and TRBJ2-1): EADIYQTPRYLVIGTGKKITLECSQTMGHDKMYWYQQDPGMELHLIHYSYGVNSTEKGDLSSESTVSRIRTEHFPLTLESARPSHTSQYLCASSGFRLAGHNEQFFGPGTRLTVL.

The chain recombines TRBV5-1 with TRBJ2-7, with D tentatively TRBD2 (8 bases). V was cut by 3 bases and J by 3 bases, with 28 bases left in between. This CDR3 comprises 19 residues. Looked up from germline, CDR1 is SGHRS and CDR2 is YFSETQ. In DNA form, the CDR3 reads TGCGCCAGCAGCTCCACAGGGGTACCGGGGCGGGGGGTATACTACGAGCAGTACTTC. It codes for CASSSTGVPGRGVYYEQYF. Drawing the rest from reference TRBV5-1 and TRBJ2-7, the complete variable domain is KAGVTQTPRYLIKTRGQQVTLSCSPISGHRSVSWYQQTPGQGLQFLFEYFSETQRNKGNFPGRFSGRQFSNSRSEMNVSTLELGDSALYLCASSSTGVPGRGVYYEQYFGPGTRLTVT.

This chain joins TRBV6-5 and TRBJ2-2, with TRBD1 as a possible D gene (6 bases). This CDR3 contains 14 residues. Germline V gives CDR1 MNHEY, CDR2 SVGAGI. Trimming removed 6 bases from V and 5 bases from J, with 13 bases in between. CDR3: CASRHRQDTGELFF. CDR3 nucleotide sequence: TGTGCCAGCAGACACCGACAGGATACCGGGGAGCTGTTTTTT.